This TCR beta chain was recorded in a study of T cells in Graves' hyperthyroidism and ophthalmopathy. Study as a whole: Prior to any treatment, at the point of initial diagnosis, peripheral blood was collected. Study results and caveats: The model predicted ophthalmopathy a median about 6.6 months before onset. In the blood, most expanded thyroid clonotypes above 0.001 appeared as well.

In regard to this clonotype: Its antigen remains unknown.

CDR3 length equals 17 residues. In germline, CDR1 is MNHEY, CDR2 SVGEGT. Trimming pared 3 bases from V and 1 base from J, leaving 16 bases between. What was amplified from RNA transcripts were TCR beta CDR3 regions. Using the HTBI primer set, a first-round RT-PCR was run on the TCR CDR3. TCRdb processed the multiplex PCR reads anew with MiXCR; each CDR3 protein has one entry. This table has over 400,000 distinct CDR3 sequences, less than 25% appearing once. Sequencing was done on a sample of blood. This receptor was taken from a woman aged 70-85 years with Graves' ophthalmopathy. The chain recombines TRBV6-2 or TRBV6-3 with TRBJ2-1; D possibly corresponds to TRBD1 (5 bases). DNA of the CDR3: TGTGCCAGCAGTTATTCTATAGGGCCAGGGTCCTACAATGAGCAGTTCTTC. This codes for CASSYSIGPGSYNEQFF.